The 14 T cell receptor beta chains in this list originate from one sample, sequenced in a study of blood T cell repertoires in COVID-19. Profiled with immunoSEQ multiplex PCR; TCRdb holds only in-frame clones, not every one. The sample carries just over 300,000 clones, about 85% recorded once. Sample: peripheral blood. These receptors were taken from a man aged 18 to 29 with active or convalescent COVID-19.

CDR3 nucleotide sequence: TGTGCCATCAGTCCGGGACAGGGGGCCGGGGGAACTGAAGCTTTCTTT. Translated: CAISPGQGAGGTEAFF. The genes are TRBV10-3 and TRBJ1-1; TRBD1 agrees at 12 bases. Germline CDR1 ENHRY, CDR2 SYGVKD. Germline trimming cut 5 bases from V and 5 bases from J; bases unmatched to any gene: 9. The CDR3 has 16 residues.

J is TRBJ2-2 and V is TRBV7-7, with 8 bases aligning to TRBD2. Unmatched junction bases numbered 8, after V lost 0 bases and J lost 5 bases. Germline CDR1 reads SSHAT; CDR2 reads FNYEAQ (reference sequence). CDR3 length equals 17 residues. CDR3 DNA sequence: TGTGCCAGCAGCTTAGCTCCGGGGGGGCCGGTAACCGGGGAGCTGTTTTTT. Residues: CASSLAPGGPVTGELFF.

This clone has a single count. The CDR3, as DNA: TGTGCCAGCAGATCTTATCAGGTTTCGTACACTGAAGCTTTCTTT. This encodes CASRSYQVSYTEAFF. The genes are TRBV2 and TRBJ1-1; D unclear. CDR3 size: 15 residues. V was cut by 6 bases and J by 3 bases, with 17 bases left in between. The V gene's germline CDR1 is SNHLY and CDR2 FYNNEI.

The CDR3 DNA reads TGCGCCAGCAGCGCCCTGGGGGGAGAAGAGACCCAGTACTTC. Its translation is CASSALGGEETQYF. The chain combines TRBV5-1 with TRBJ2-5; maybe TRBD2 (6 bases). Germline CDR1 SGHRS, CDR2 YFSETQ. V gave up 4 bases and J gave up 3 bases, with 13 bases separating them. The length of the CDR3 is 14 residues.

The chain links TRBV28 to TRBJ1-3; D remains unclear. Looked up from germline, CDR1 is MDHEN and CDR2 is SYDVKM. V lost 6 bases to trimming and J lost 4 bases, with 7 bases between them. The CDR3 totals 12 residues. CDR3 amino acids: CASSIRGNTIYF. The CDR3 DNA reads TGTGCCAGCAGCATCCGGGGAAACACCATATATTTT.

The chain carries TRBV5-8 and TRBJ2-5, with TRBD2 as a possible D gene (6 bases). The length of the CDR3 is 16 residues. The germline V gene encodes CDR1 SGHTS and CDR2 YDEGEE. V lost 0 bases and J 1 base, leaving 13 bases between the germline ends. DNA for the CDR3: TGTGCCAGCAGCTTGGGGAGGGGCCCCTCCCAAGAGACCCAGTACTTC. It codes for CASSLGRGPSQETQYF.

The genes are TRBV2 and TRBJ1-5, with D perhaps matching TRBD1 (5 bases). The CDR3 spans 14 residues. Trimming shortened V by 7 bases and J by 4 bases, and 14 bases separated the two germline ends. Germline CDR1 and CDR2: SNHLY and FYNNEI. The CDR3 DNA sequence: TGTGCCAGCACCGCGGGGGGTTCTAATCAGCCCCAGCATTTT. It is translated as CASTAGGSNQPQHF.

V and J are TRBV6-5 and TRBJ1-5, with D possibly being TRBD1 (6 bases). Germline V gene data show CDR1 as MNHEY and CDR2 as SVGAGI. Trimming took 6 bases from V and 0 from J, leaving 12 bases between them. This CDR3 is built from 15 residues. The CDR3 here is CASSRGQTSNQPQHF. The CDR3 DNA sequence: TGTGCCAGCAGCCGAGGACAGACTAGCAATCAGCCCCAGCATTTT.

As concerns this clone: The same CDR3 also results from other DNA sequences found in this sample. The V gene is TRBV6-5, the J gene TRBJ1-6; no clear D gene. Per the germline V gene, CDR1 is MNHEY and CDR2 is SVGAGI. V was trimmed by 2 bases and J by 7 bases, leaving 9 bases between them. The CDR3 is made up of 14 amino acids. DNA of the CDR3: TGTGCCAGCAGTTACCGGGGATGGAATTCACCCCTCCACTTT. Amino acids: CASSYRGWNSPLHF.

CDR3 in amino acids: CASSQKTGVPYEQYF. CDR3 sequence (DNA): TGCGCCAGCAGCCAAAAGACAGGGGTTCCCTACGAGCAGTACTTC. The chain uses TRBV4-3 and TRBJ2-7, with 8 bases lining up with TRBD1. V lost 2 bases to trimming and J lost 2 bases; unmatched junction nucleotides: 5. This CDR3 comprises 15 residues. Per germline, CDR1 LGHNA and CDR2 YSLEER.

This rearrangement joins TRBV15 to TRBJ2-1; 9 bases match TRBD1. Germline assignment: CDR1 LNHNV and CDR2 YYDKDF (reference sequence). This CDR3 comprises 17 residues. Trimming removed 0 bases from V and 3 bases from J; junction bases left unmatched: 6. CDR3 sequence: CATSRDSGTGFYNEQFF. The CDR3 coding sequence is TGTGCCACCAGCAGAGATAGTGGGACAGGGTTCTACAATGAGCAGTTCTTC. The variable domain in full, with the rest retrieved from reference TRBV15 and TRBJ2-1, is DAMVIQNPRYQVTQFGKPVTLSCSQTLNHNVMYWYQQKSSQAPKLLFHYYDKDFNNEADTPDNFQSRRPNTSFCFLDIRSPGLGDTAMYLCATSRDSGTGFYNEQFFGPGTRLTVL.

The chain has TRBV6-5 and TRBJ2-1, with 11 bases that match TRBD2. Germline V CDR1 and CDR2: MNHEY, SVGAGI. J lost 7 bases, V lost 5 bases, and 7 bases had no gene match. This CDR3 is built from 15 residues. The CDR3 sequence is CASSKLAGEGNEQFF. Written as DNA, the CDR3 is TGTGCCAGCAGTAAACTAGCGGGAGAGGGTAATGAGCAGTTCTTC.

The V call is TRBV5-1, the J call TRBJ1-6; D uncertain. Trimming took off 4 bases at V and 0 bases at J, with 11 bases between the two ends. The V gene's germline CDR1 is SGHRS and CDR2 YFSETQ. The CDR3 length is 16 residues. CDR3 sequence reads: CASSEGASSYNSPLHF. Here the CDR3 DNA reads TGCGCCAGCAGCGAGGGAGCGAGCTCCTATAATTCACCCCTCCACTTT.

The V and J genes are TRBV5-4 and TRBJ1-1, with D perhaps matching TRBD1 (5 bases). Germline values: CDR1 SGHNT, CDR2 YYREEE (reference sequence). V was shortened by 4 bases and J by 6 bases, with 13 bases between the two germline ends. There are 13 residues in the CDR3. This chain's CDR3 is CASSTDTFAEAFF. The CDR3 coding sequence is TGTGCCAGCAGCACGGACACATTCGCTGAAGCTTTCTTT. The complete variable domain, with remaining parts taken from reference TRBV5-4 and TRBJ1-1, reads ETGVTQSPTHLIKTRGQQVTLRCSSQSGHNTVSWYQQALGQGPQFIFQYYREEENGRGNFPPRFSGLQFPNYSSELNVNALELDDSALYLCASSTDTFAEAFFGQGTRLTVV.